Shown below are 25 T cell receptor beta chains from a single sample sequenced in a study of T cell changes during pregnancy in multiple sclerosis. Clones were read by immunoSEQ multiplex PCR, and TCRdb kept only the in-frame ones, dropping some. Found here are approximately 34,000 clones, approximately 94% of them singletons; the top ten hold roughly 0.4%. Sequencing was performed on CD4+ T cells from peripheral blood mononuclear cells, taken in the second trimester of pregnancy. Source of these receptors: a female donor with multiple sclerosis, enrolled in a pregnancy study.

The V gene is TRBV4-1, the J gene TRBJ1-5; no reliable D call. Germline lookup yields CDR1 MGHRA and CDR2 YSYEKL. Trimming pared 1 base from V and 7 bases from J, leaving 8 bases between. This CDR3 comprises 13 residues. CDR3 sequence: CASSQVRQQPQHF. The DNA for the CDR3 is TGCGCCAGCAGCCAAGTTCGTCAGCAGCCCCAGCATTTT.

The J gene is TRBJ2-6, the V gene TRBV28; weak D call: TRBD2 (5 bases). Trimming took off 3 bases at V and 1 base at J, with 13 bases between the two ends. Germline values: CDR1 MDHEN, CDR2 SYDVKM. This CDR3 region has 17 residues. This CDR3 is CASSFGSRGSGANVLTF. CDR3 nucleotides: TGTGCCAGCAGTTTTGGATCTCGGGGTTCTGGGGCCAACGTCCTGACTTTC.

The V call is TRBV25-1, the J call TRBJ1-2, with D perhaps TRBD1 (6 bases). V shed 3 bases and J shed 9 bases, with 14 bases lying between them. CDR1 and CDR2 (germline): MGHDK, SYGVNS. The CDR3 sequence is 13 residues long. CDR3 nucleotide sequence: TGTGCCAGCAGTGACCCTCAGGGGCGACGCTACACCTTC. This encodes CASSDPQGRRYTF.

The chain recombines TRBV10-3 with TRBJ2-7, with 8 nucleotides matching TRBD2. The CDR3 sequence is 14 residues long. The trim removed 3 bases at V and 0 bases at J, leaving 1 base unmatched. Germline lookup yields CDR1 ENHRY and CDR2 SYGVKD. CDR3 amino acids: CAISDGRASYEQYF. The CDR3 DNA reads TGTGCCATCAGTGACGGGAGGGCCTCCTACGAGCAGTACTTC.

V is TRBV4-2 and J is TRBJ1-1, with 11 bases that match TRBD1. V dropped 0 bases and J dropped 1; count of bases not matched to a gene: 4. The germline CDR1 and CDR2 sequences are LGHNA and YNFKEQ. CDR3 length equals 17 residues. CDR3 sequence: CASSQEWTGGGNTEAFF. Here the CDR3 DNA reads TGTGCCAGCAGCCAAGAATGGACAGGGGGCGGGAACACTGAAGCTTTCTTT.

The gene calls are TRBV18 and TRBJ1-2; a weak D match, TRBD1 (6 bases). The CDR3 sequence is 15 residues long. Germline V gives CDR1 KGHSH, CDR2 LQKENI. V was clipped by 2 bases and J by 4 bases, with 14 bases between them. This chain's CDR3 is CASSPGAGEGYGYTF. In DNA form, the CDR3 reads TGTGCCAGCTCACCAGGTGCAGGGGAGGGCTATGGCTACACCTTC.

The rearrangement joins TRBV9 to TRBJ1-1; D possibly corresponds to TRBD1 (5 bases). V lost 3 bases to trimming and J lost 1 base, with 10 bases between them. The CDR3 loop spans 14 amino acids. Germline assignment: CDR1 SGDLS and CDR2 YYNGEE. This chain's CDR3 is CASSATGENTEAFF. The CDR3, as DNA: TGTGCCAGCAGCGCCACAGGTGAGAACACTGAAGCTTTCTTT.

The gene calls are TRBV7-2 and TRBJ2-3, with 7 nucleotides matching TRBD2. J gave up 6 bases and V 3 bases, and 15 bases lay outside the gene matches. Germline V gene lookup returns CDR1 SGHTA and CDR2 FQGNSA. This CDR3 spans 17 amino acids. CDR3 in amino acids: CASSFRLREVGADTQYF. DNA of the CDR3: TGTGCCAGCAGCTTCCGCTTACGGGAGGTCGGGGCGGATACGCAGTATTTT.

The chain employs TRBV18 and TRBJ1-5, with 7 bases that match TRBD1. Germline assignment: CDR1 KGHSH and CDR2 LQKENI. This CDR3 has 17 amino acids. The junction had 9 bases not matched to a gene; V was cut back by 4 bases and J by 0 bases. CDR3 protein: CASSLGTASYSNQPQHF. The CDR3 coding sequence is TGTGCCAGCTCACTAGGGACAGCCAGCTATAGCAATCAGCCCCAGCATTTT.

Only one count was recorded for this clone. V and J are TRBV5-6 and TRBJ2-1; 8 bases line up with TRBD2. Germline-derived CDR1 and CDR2 are SGHDT and YYEEEE. This CDR3 spans 12 amino acids. With 0 bases clipped from V and 12 bases from J, the junction kept 2 bases outside the gene matches. The CDR3 DNA reads TGTGCCAGCAGCTTGGCTAGCGGGTCGCAGTTCTTC. The encoded protein is CASSLASGSQFF.

The rearrangement links TRBV6-1 to TRBJ2-7, with 11 bases matching TRBD2. This CDR3 comprises 17 residues. Looked up from germline, CDR1 is MNHNS and CDR2 is SASEGT. The V segment lost 3 bases and the J segment 6 bases; nucleotides outside the gene matches: 13. CDR3: CASSEEFSGRAGAEQYF. The CDR3 coding sequence is TGTGCCAGCAGTGAGGAGTTTAGCGGGAGGGCCGGAGCCGAGCAGTACTTC.

The J gene is TRBJ2-7, the V gene TRBV18, with D hard to call. Trimming removed 3 bases from V and 2 bases from J, with 11 bases in between. There are 14 residues in the CDR3. CDR1 KGHSH and CDR2 LQKENI come from the germline V gene. The CDR3 protein is CASSPGPKPYEQYF. CDR3 bases: TGTGCCAGCTCACCCGGTCCAAAGCCCTACGAGCAGTACTTC.

This clone was picked up one time. The chain recombines TRBV5-1 with TRBJ1-1; no definite D call. V was clipped by 5 bases and J by 8 bases, with 10 bases between them. CDR1 is SGHRS and CDR2 is YFSETQ in the germline V gene. CDR3 length: 11 amino acids. The CDR3 loop is CASRLVGEAFF. CDR3 bases: TGCGCCAGCAGACTCGTCGGGGAAGCTTTCTTT.

The CDR3 DNA follows: TGTGCCAGCAGCTTAGGGGGGGGGACAGGGGATACGCAGTATTTT. Translating gives CASSLGGGTGDTQYF. The rearrangement uses TRBV7-2 and TRBJ2-3; 9 nucleotides match TRBD1. CDR1 and CDR2 from the germline V gene are SGHTA and FQGNSA. This CDR3 is 15 amino acids long. With V trimmed by 1 base and J by 6 bases, 5 bases remained unmatched.

The gene calls are TRBV7-9 and TRBJ1-1, with 10 bases matching TRBD1. Trimming removed 1 base from V and 5 bases from J; junction bases left unmatched: 13. The CDR3 is 18 amino acids. In germline, CDR1 is SEHNR, CDR2 FQNEAQ (reference sequence). The DNA of the CDR3 is TGTGCCAGCAGCTTAGGTTTGGTCAGGGACAGGGGCGGGACTGAAGCTTTCTTT. Amino acid sequence: CASSLGLVRDRGGTEAFF.

The J gene is TRBJ2-4, the V gene TRBV19, with D maybe TRBD1 (5 bases). The CDR3 covers 13 residues. V lost 7 bases and J 3 bases, leaving 10 bases between the germline ends. Germline CDR1 reads LNHDA; CDR2 reads SQIVND (reference sequence). CDR3 coding DNA: TGTGCCAGTACCCCGCAGGGCAAAAACATTCAGTACTTC. Its translation: CASTPQGKNIQYF. Full variable domain (remainder filled in from reference TRBV19 and TRBJ2-4): DGGITQSPKYLFRKEGQNVTLSCEQNLNHDAMYWYRQDPGQGLRLIYYSQIVNDFQKGDIAEGYSVSREKKESFPLTVTSAQKNPTAFYLCASTPQGKNIQYFGAGTRLSVL.

The chain employs TRBV6-6 and TRBJ2-1; 7 positions match TRBD1. CDR1 and CDR2 from the germline V gene are MNHNY and SVGAGI (reference sequence). CDR3 length equals 15 residues. The J segment lost 4 bases and the V segment lost 4 bases, leaving 7 bases of the junction unmatched. CDR3 sequence reads: CASSSPGTVYNEQFF. Here the CDR3 DNA reads TGTGCCAGCAGTTCCCCCGGGACAGTATACAATGAGCAGTTCTTC.

The rearrangement links TRBV4-2 to TRBJ2-7; TRBD2 might be the D (7 bases). The V end lost 5 bases, the J end lost 2 bases, and 16 bases lay between the germline ends. From germline, CDR1 is LGHNA and CDR2 YNFKEQ. This CDR3 comprises 15 residues. The CDR3 coding sequence is TGTGCCAGCAGCTTAGGGGGGGAGGGCCCCTACGAGCAGTACTTC. Residues: CASSLGGEGPYEQYF.

This clone occurred once. This chain uses TRBV7-8 with TRBJ2-7, with a weak D call TRBD1 (5 bases). Germline V gene data show CDR1 as SGHVS and CDR2 as FQNEAQ. Trimming pared 5 bases from V and 0 bases from J, leaving 11 bases between. The CDR3 length is 14 residues. The chain's CDR3 is CASSLIRDSYEQYF. The CDR3 DNA reads as TGTGCCAGCAGCCTCATCAGGGACTCCTACGAGCAGTACTTC. Together with reference TRBV7-8 and TRBJ2-7, the CDR3 gives the full variable domain: GAGVSQSPRYKVAKRGQDVALRCDPISGHVSLFWYQQALGQGPEFLTYFQNEAQLDKSGLPSDRFFAERPEGSVSTLKIQRTQQEDSAVYLCASSLIRDSYEQYFGPGTRLTVT.

The genes are TRBV7-8 and TRBJ1-1; D gene unclear. This CDR3 region has 15 residues. Deletions cut 4 bases from V and 3 bases from J, with 15 bases between. Germline CDR1 SGHVS, CDR2 FQNEAQ. CDR3 sequence reads: CASSSVGLGDTEAFF. The DNA for the CDR3 is TGTGCCAGCAGCTCAGTCGGGTTAGGAGACACTGAAGCTTTCTTT.

The chain is built from TRBV19 and TRBJ1-1; 8 nucleotides align to TRBD1. The length of the CDR3 is 15 residues. V lost 5 bases, J lost 0 bases, and 5 bases stayed unmatched. Germline CDR1 LNHDA, CDR2 SQIVND (reference sequence). CDR3 in amino acids: CASSVDRGLNTEAFF. The CDR3, as DNA: TGTGCCAGTAGTGTTGACAGGGGCTTGAACACTGAAGCTTTCTTT.

The chain is built from TRBV28 and TRBJ2-7, with 9 positions matching TRBD1. CDR1 and CDR2 (germline): MDHEN, SYDVKM. Trimming removed 1 base from V and 3 bases from J; junction bases left unmatched: 7. This CDR3 spans 16 amino acids. The CDR3 sequence is CASSLLGGQGLYEQYF. The DNA of the CDR3 is TGTGCCAGCAGTTTATTGGGGGGACAGGGTCTCTACGAGCAGTACTTC.

V gene TRBV4-2 combines with J gene TRBJ1-2; 7 bases align to TRBD1. V lost 0 bases, J lost 8 bases, and 6 bases stayed unmatched. The CDR3 contains 14 residues. Looked up from germline, CDR1 is LGHNA and CDR2 is YNFKEQ. CDR3 sequence (DNA): TGTGCCAGCAGCCAAGAGGGGACAGCGGGCGGCTACACCTTC. The encoded protein is CASSQEGTAGGYTF.

V usage is TRBV5-1 and J usage is TRBJ2-2; the D is unclear. V was shortened by 0 bases and J by 3 bases, with 9 bases between the two germline ends. CDR1 SGHRS and CDR2 YFSETQ come from the germline V gene. The CDR3 is 15 residues long. CDR3 loop: CASSLDQLDTGELFF. The CDR3 DNA reads as TGCGCCAGCAGCTTGGACCAGTTGGACACCGGGGAGCTGTTTTTT.

This chain links TRBV6-5 with TRBJ2-5, with D unresolved. CDR3 length: 14 residues. The germline V and J ends were trimmed by 0 bases and 2 bases, with 7 bases remaining between them. Germline V gene data show CDR1 as MNHEY and CDR2 as SVGAGI. The CDR3, as DNA: TGTGCCAGCAGTTACTCGCACTTACAAGAGACCCAGTACTTC. It specifies CASSYSHLQETQYF.